This T cell receptor beta chain was documented in a study of cytomegalovirus exposure and HLA in healthy donors. Study-wide context: Both the 120 validation repertoires and the 500 to 700 first-cohort repertoires used the same platform, as reported by a later analysis.

Separation from the roughly 670-subject first cohort characterized the 120-subject validation cohort, to which the donors belonged. This clone has a count of ten or more. Measured with immunoSEQ multiplex PCR; TCRdb has only the in-frame clones, and not every one. The data show over 85,000 clones, about 92% seen once. Sequencing used PBMCs. This TCR came from a woman in her late teens or twenties in good health and CMV-seronegative.

The CDR3 sequence is CASSQALGGSYNEQFF. The CDR3 DNA is TGCGCCAGCAGCCAAGCACTCGGGGGAAGCTACAATGAGCAGTTCTTC. The rearrangement uses TRBV4-3 and TRBJ2-1; the D gene is possibly TRBD2 (6 bases). The V gene's germline CDR1 is LGHNA and CDR2 YSLEER. Trimming cost V 1 base and J 3 bases, with 13 bases left between them. This CDR3 region has 16 residues.